Presented here are 23 T cell receptor beta chains from one specimen sequenced in a study of T cell responses to AZD1222 COVID-19 vaccine. Here immunoSEQ multiplex PCR was the method, and the copy in TCRdb shows in-frame clones only, minus some. The repertoire has 120,000 to 150,000 clones, approximately 88% of them found once; the top ten carry about 14%. The sequenced sample was peripheral blood, obtained on day 0 of AZD1222 vaccination. These receptors all come from an adult in good health.

The V gene is TRBV27, the J gene TRBJ2-7; no definite D call. CDR3 length: 14 residues. The V gene lost 5 bases and the J gene lost 6 bases, with 17 bases spanning the gap. Germline V lookup: CDR1 MNHEY, CDR2 SMNVEV (reference sequence). In nucleotides, the CDR3 is TGTGCCAGCAGTCCCCAAGGTCCAAGGTCCGAGCAGTACTTC. This codes for CASSPQGPRSEQYF.

V gene TRBV11-2 combines with J gene TRBJ1-1; D perhaps matches TRBD1 (5 bases). The germline V gene has CDR1 SGHAT and CDR2 FQNNGV. This CDR3 is built from 15 residues. V was pared by 5 bases and J by 5 bases, with 18 bases between. The CDR3 region has the DNA TGTGCCAGCAGCCCCCTTAAGGGGCGCTTTACTGAAGCTTTCTTT. Amino acid sequence: CASSPLKGRFTEAFF.

This sequence joins TRBV5-8 and TRBJ2-4; 8 nucleotides agree with TRBD2. The CDR3 is 18 amino acids. With V trimmed by 2 bases and J by 6 bases, 16 bases remained unmatched. Germline V CDR1 and CDR2: SGHTS, YDEGEE. The CDR3, as DNA: TGTGCCAGCAGCTTCCCTCCCGGGGGGGCCGTCGGGAGAAACATTCAGTACTTC. This encodes CASSFPPGGAVGRNIQYF.

The rearrangement joins TRBV4-1 to TRBJ1-2; TRBD1 might be the D (6 bases). Germline loops: CDR1 MGHRA, CDR2 YSYEKL. The V end lost 0 bases, the J end lost 7 bases, and 12 bases lay between the germline ends. The CDR3 is made up of 14 amino acids. CDR3 nucleotides: TGCGCCAGCAGCCAAGATAGGGGGATAGGTGGCTACACCTTC. Protein: CASSQDRGIGGYTF.

The J gene is TRBJ1-4, the V gene TRBV28; TRBD1 matches at 9 bases. Germline lookup yields CDR1 MDHEN and CDR2 SYDVKM. The CDR3 has 14 residues. J lost 9 bases, V lost 10 bases, and 12 bases had no gene match. In nucleotides, the CDR3 is TGTGCCATCCGAGGGGGACAGGGTGGACAAAAACTGTTTTTT. This sequence encodes CAIRGGQGGQKLFF. The full variable domain, in which reference TRBV28 and TRBJ1-4 provide the parts outside the CDR3, is DVKVTQSSRYLVKRTGEKVFLECVQDMDHENMFWYRQDPGLGLRLIYFSYDVKMKEKGDIPEGYSVSREKKERFSLILESASTNQTSMYLCAIRGGQGGQKLFFGSGTQLSVL.

The rearrangement uses TRBV19 and TRBJ1-5; no firm D call. V lost 6 bases, J lost 7 bases, and 10 bases lay in between. This CDR3 spans 12 amino acids. Per germline, CDR1 LNHDA and CDR2 SQIVND (reference sequence). The chain's CDR3 is CASRSREQPQHF. CDR3 bases: TGTGCCAGTAGGTCCCGTGAGCAGCCCCAGCATTTT.

The chain uses TRBV3-1 (or the pseudogene TRBV3-2) and TRBJ2-2; D unresolved. The CDR3 totals 11 residues. CDR1 and CDR2 (germline): LGHDT, YNNKEL (reference sequence). Between the trimmed V and J ends, which lost 6 bases and 1 base, there was a span of 0 bases. CDR3 in amino acids: CASRNTGELFF. The DNA of the CDR3 is TGTGCCAGCAGGAACACCGGGGAGCTGTTTTTT.

This chain links TRBV21-1 with TRBJ1-6; the table's D call, TRBD1, has no DNA check behind it. TRBV21-1 represents a pseudogene. This CDR3 is 19 amino acids long. The CDR3 DNA reads TGTGCCAGCAGCAAAGGGGCCGGGGGAACGACAGGGGATAATTCACCCCTCCACTTT. This encodes CASSKGAGGTTGDNSPLHF.

The chain carries TRBV2 and TRBJ1-2, with D maybe TRBD1 (5 bases). Germline V gives CDR1 SNHLY, CDR2 FYNNEI. Deletions cut 4 bases from V and 6 bases from J, with 9 bases between. This CDR3 comprises 12 residues. This chain's CDR3 is CASSVVGDGYTF. CDR3 sequence (DNA): TGTGCCAGCAGTGTTGTGGGGGATGGCTACACCTTC.

As for this clone: Sequence at one end of the junction differs from germline and may be a read error. The J gene is TRBJ1-1, the V gene TRBV10-2; D is uncertain. Germline CDR1 and CDR2: WSHSY and SAAADI. This CDR3 region has 11 residues. The CDR3 DNA reads as TGCGCCAGTTCCGGACTGGAAATCTTTGTTTTT. Encoded protein: CASSGLEIFVF.

The V call is TRBV5-4, the J call TRBJ2-7, with D possibly TRBD2 on 6 matching bases. The germline V gene encodes CDR1 SGHNT and CDR2 YYREEE (reference sequence). The CDR3 is made up of 15 amino acids. Trimming took off 0 bases at V and 0 bases at J, with 10 bases between the two ends. CDR3 in amino acids: CASSLGSGFSYEQYF. CDR3 nucleotide sequence: TGTGCCAGCAGCTTGGGAAGCGGGTTCTCCTACGAGCAGTACTTC.

The V gene is TRBV28, the J gene TRBJ2-7; D may correspond to TRBD1 or TRBD2 (5 bases each). Deletions cut 10 bases from V and 5 bases from J, with 12 bases between. CDR1 and CDR2 from the germline V gene are MDHEN and SYDVKM. This CDR3 has 11 residues. CDR3 sequence: CATEGYHEQYF. CDR3 DNA: TGTGCCACCGAGGGGTACCACGAGCAGTACTTC.

The chain uses TRBV5-1 and TRBJ2-2; TRBD2 is a possible D gene (5 bases). V was cut by 8 bases and J by 5 bases, with 19 bases left in between. The CDR3 is 15 amino acids. CDR1 is SGHRS, CDR2 YFSETQ, per germline. CDR3 residues: CASCPTTTGTGELFF. The CDR3 bases are TGCGCCAGTTGTCCTACTACCACGGGGACCGGGGAGCTGTTTTTT.

This clone has just one count. V usage is TRBV7-2 and J usage is TRBJ1-1; TRBD1 aligns across 8 bases. CDR3 size: 12 residues. V dropped 7 bases and J dropped 4; count of bases not matched to a gene: 2. Germline V gives CDR1 SGHTA, CDR2 FQGNSA. The CDR3 nucleotides are TGTGCCAGCAACAGGGGGGCCACTGAAGCTTTCTTT. Amino acids: CASNRGATEAFF.

The rearrangement joins TRBV16 to TRBJ1-6; the D gene is possibly TRBD1 (6 bases). The length of the CDR3 is 16 residues. Germline CDR1 is KGHSY and CDR2 is FQNENV. The V end lost 5 bases, the J end lost 7 bases, and 18 bases lay between the germline ends. The CDR3 sequence: CASSLSAGRGNSPLHF. DNA of the CDR3: TGTGCCAGCAGCTTAAGCGCAGGGAGGGGGAATTCACCCCTCCACTTT.

CDR3 nucleotides: TGTGCCAGCAGTTACTCGAGGACGGGGGGAGGATACAATGAGCAGTTCTTC. Its translation is CASSYSRTGGGYNEQFF. The rearrangement uses TRBV6-2 or TRBV6-3 and TRBJ2-1; TRBD2 aligns across 7 bases. V was clipped by 0 bases and J by 4 bases; unmatched bases: 9. Germline CDR1 is MNHEY and CDR2 is SVGEGT. The CDR3 runs 17 residues.

The J gene is TRBJ1-1, the V gene TRBV28, with D unclear. The CDR3 is 13 residues long. Trimming stripped 5 bases from V and 1 base from J, with 8 bases between. Germline V gene sequence: CDR1 MDHEN, CDR2 SYDVKM. The chain's CDR3 is CASSPTANTEAFF. Written as DNA, the CDR3 is TGTGCCAGCAGTCCAACAGCGAACACTGAAGCTTTCTTT. Using reference TRBV28 and TRBJ1-1 for the parts outside the CDR3, the full variable domain is DVKVTQSSRYLVKRTGEKVFLECVQDMDHENMFWYRQDPGLGLRLIYFSYDVKMKEKGDIPEGYSVSREKKERFSLILESASTNQTSMYLCASSPTANTEAFFGQGTRLTVV.

The chain uses TRBV3-1 (or the pseudogene TRBV3-2) and TRBJ1-6; D unclear. The V end lost 4 bases, the J end lost 0 bases, and 7 bases lay between the germline ends. The CDR3 consists of 15 residues. Germline lookup yields CDR1 LGHDT and CDR2 YNNKEL (reference sequence). The CDR3 coding sequence is TGTGCCAGCAGCCCGTTACTCTCCTATAATTCACCCCTCCACTTT. Residues: CASSPLLSYNSPLHF.

As for this clone: Other DNA variants within this sample encode the same CDR3. The chain uses TRBV19 and TRBJ1-3; D remains ambiguous. The V gene's germline CDR1 is LNHDA and CDR2 SQIVND (reference sequence). Trimming pared 3 bases from V and 4 bases from J, leaving 4 bases between. The CDR3 runs 12 residues. The chain's CDR3 is CASSIAGNTIYF. CDR3 nucleotide sequence: TGTGCCAGTAGTATTGCCGGAAACACCATATATTTT.

This clone was picked up a small number of times. This rearrangement joins TRBV18 to TRBJ2-7, with 9 nucleotides matching TRBD1. The CDR3 has 11 residues. V shed 6 bases, J shed 12 bases, and the junction held 6 bases outside the gene matches. Germline CDR1 and CDR2: KGHSH and LQKENI. CDR3 loop: CASSSGTGSYF. The CDR3 DNA is TGTGCCAGCTCGTCCGGGACAGGGTCGTACTTC.

V usage is TRBV3-1 (or the pseudogene TRBV3-2) and J usage is TRBJ2-3; TRBD2 is a possible D gene (5 bases). This CDR3 is built from 14 residues. Looked up from germline, CDR1 is LGHDT and CDR2 is YNNKEL (reference sequence). V was clipped by 4 bases and J by 3 bases, with 11 bases between them. Here the CDR3 reads CASSPTVATDTQYF. The CDR3, as DNA: TGTGCCAGCAGCCCCACGGTAGCGACAGATACGCAGTATTTT.

The chain uses TRBV1 and TRBJ2-2; the DNA was not compared with TRBD2, the D call given in the table. TRBV1 is recorded as a pseudogene. The CDR3 runs 17 residues. The CDR3 region is CTSSQDCASGETGELFF. As DNA, the CDR3 is TGCACCAGCAGCCAAGATTGCGCCAGCGGGGAAACCGGGGAGCTGTTTTTT.

There are a few counts of this clone. The J gene is TRBJ1-3, the V gene TRBV7-6; 9 positions agree with TRBD1. Trimming at V came to 5 bases and at J to 2 bases, leaving 19 bases not matched to a gene. Germline V gives CDR1 SGHVS, CDR2 FNYEAQ. This CDR3 is 20 amino acids long. DNA for the CDR3: TGTGCCAGCAGCACATATAGCGGGACAGGGTTTCTGGGGCCTGGAAACACCATATATTTT. This translates into CASSTYSGTGFLGPGNTIYF.